These T cell receptor beta chains were read from a single sample in a study of CXCR3-negative and CXCR3-positive naive CD8 T cells. TCRdb derives one entry per CDR3 protein from the 5' RACE reads, leaving out DNA. This table lists around 5,000 distinct CDR3 sequences. The sample taken for sequencing was naive CXCR3+ CD8+ T cells from blood. These receptors all stem from a human donor in good health. Some clones in this sample may be carry-over from other donors' samples. Both conserved end residues are part of each CDR3. Clone size is stated in some rows and not others, as once, few, many or a class when expanded.

V gene	clone size	J gene	CDR3 protein
TRBV29-1	medium-sized	TRBJ1-1	CSVPLGLEAFF
TRBV6-2/TRBV6-3	medium-sized	TRBJ2-1	CASSPPGPEQFF
TRBV29-1	-	TRBJ2-1	CSVAGKAETYSYNEQFF
TRBV7-9	medium-sized	TRBJ2-2	CASSTPVEENTGELFF
TRBV12-3/TRBV12-4	large	TRBJ1-1	CASRRTGDVDTEAFF
TRBV29-1	-	TRBJ2-7	CSVGVDRDWYEQYF
TRBV4-1	-	TRBJ1-6	CASSQDVLGASNSPLHF
TRBV4-1	medium-sized	TRBJ1-1	CASSQGVGGVREAFF
TRBV6-5	medium-sized	TRBJ2-7	CASSSRLAGVGEQYF
TRBV20-1	-	TRBJ2-7	CSAGARSSYEQYF
TRBV6-6	-	TRBJ2-7	CASSHGPQTYEQYF
TRBV20-1	-	TRBJ2-7	CSARHLQRESYEQYF
TRBV29-1	-	TRBJ2-6	CSVLPGSGANVLTF
TRBV5-1	-	TRBJ2-4	CASSLDREGRNIQYF
TRBV10-3	medium-sized	TRBJ2-5	CAISEIGGERGPQETQYF
TRBV4-2	medium-sized	TRBJ2-7	CASSQARTLNLYEQYF
TRBV29-1	-	TRBJ1-2	CSHHPGGDGYTF
TRBV2	-	TRBJ2-7	CASTPGGGRTYEQYF
TRBV5-6	-	TRBJ2-7	CASSLIPGEHEQYF
TRBV29-1	-	TRBJ2-3	CSGSSGRAIDTQYF
TRBV29-1	medium-sized	TRBJ1-2	CSVEEGQGRGYTF
TRBV29-1	medium-sized	TRBJ2-7	CSVEGETGPEQYF
TRBV29-1	medium-sized	TRBJ1-2	CSVAGTGVGYTF
TRBV29-1	medium-sized	TRBJ2-2	CSVAGGTGELFF
TRBV6-5	-	TRBJ2-7	CASSPYDAAYEQYF
TRBV9	medium-sized	TRBJ2-1	CASSVGGGAGYNEQFF
TRBV20-1	-	TRBJ1-2	CSATTDNYGYTF
TRBV6-6	-	TRBJ2-7	CASSYSTGLTYEQYF
TRBV2	medium-sized	TRBJ1-2	CASKQYDYGYTF
TRBV20-1	-	TRBJ2-7	CSASGQGAGEQYF
TRBV20-1	-	TRBJ2-7	CSARVRAGNPYEQYF
TRBV20-1	medium-sized	TRBJ2-1	CSASPIEPRQFF
TRBV24-1	-	TRBJ2-4	CATSDLPAGVLERAKNIQYF
TRBV7-6	-	TRBJ1-2	CASRAGGRANYGYTF
TRBV6-1	-	TRBJ2-5	CASTLRLAGEETQYF
TRBV24-1	-	TRBJ2-7	CATSQGAYEQYF
TRBV29-1	medium-sized	TRBJ1-4	CSVGSGRQGYEKLFF
TRBV5-1	-	TRBJ1-5	CASSLASGAQPQHF
TRBV29-1	-	TRBJ2-3	CSGVTDSTHTQYF
TRBV6-5	-	TRBJ2-7	CASSPSMGSSYEQYF
TRBV28	-	TRBJ2-7	CASSLAAQNYEQYF
TRBV20-1	medium-sized	TRBJ2-1	CSARVGSGGDFF
TRBV9	medium-sized	TRBJ2-1	CASSGVAGSSYNEQFF
TRBV28	-	TRBJ1-5	CASSPHQASNQPQHF